The entry that follows covers one T cell receptor beta chain sequence. The sample originates from a study of shared T cell receptors in the human thymus. V shed 1 base, J shed 5 bases, and the junction held 10 bases outside the gene matches. CDR1 SGHDN and CDR2 FVKESK come from the germline V gene. The CDR3 runs to 16 residues. The protocol was immunoSEQ multiplex PCR, while the TCRdb copy is restricted to in-frame clones and leaves out a portion. Here the sample spans about 660,000 clones, approximately 90% being singletons. These data also featured in a second study, about human thymus T cells.

This clonotype was obtained from a boy younger than two with a congenital heart defect. The chain is built from TRBV14 and TRBJ2-7; 8 bases are a match to TRBD2. Sequencing was done on a sample of thymocytes. Here the CDR3 DNA reads TGTGCCAGCAGCCAAGTGGGCGGGGGGCGAAGGCACGAGCAGTACTTC. Amino acid sequence: CASSQVGGGRRHEQYF.